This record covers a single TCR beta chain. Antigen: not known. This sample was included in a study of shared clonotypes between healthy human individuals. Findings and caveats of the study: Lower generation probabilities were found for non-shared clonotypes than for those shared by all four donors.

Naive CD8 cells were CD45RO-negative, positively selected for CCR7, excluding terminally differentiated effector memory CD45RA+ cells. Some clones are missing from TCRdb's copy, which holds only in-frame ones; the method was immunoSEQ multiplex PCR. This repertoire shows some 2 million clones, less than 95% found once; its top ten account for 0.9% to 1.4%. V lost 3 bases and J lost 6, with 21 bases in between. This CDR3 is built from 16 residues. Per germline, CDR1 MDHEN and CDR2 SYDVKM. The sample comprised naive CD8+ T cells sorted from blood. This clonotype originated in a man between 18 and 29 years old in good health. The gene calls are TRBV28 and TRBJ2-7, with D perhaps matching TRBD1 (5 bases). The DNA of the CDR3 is TGTGCCAGCAGTTTCCACCTGGACACCTTCTTGGGCGAGCAGTACTTC. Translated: CASSFHLDTFLGEQYF.